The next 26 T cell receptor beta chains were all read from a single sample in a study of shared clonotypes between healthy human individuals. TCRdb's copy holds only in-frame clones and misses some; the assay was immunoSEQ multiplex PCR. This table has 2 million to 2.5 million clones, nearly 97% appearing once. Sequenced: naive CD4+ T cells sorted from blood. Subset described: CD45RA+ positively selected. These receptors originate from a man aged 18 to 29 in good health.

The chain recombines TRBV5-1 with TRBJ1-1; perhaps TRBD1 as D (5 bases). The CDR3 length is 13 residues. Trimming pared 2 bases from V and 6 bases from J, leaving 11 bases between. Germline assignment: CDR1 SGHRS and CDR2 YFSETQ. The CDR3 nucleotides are TGCGCCAGCAGCTTTGGGACTTGGCCTGAAGCTTTCTTT. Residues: CASSFGTWPEAFF.

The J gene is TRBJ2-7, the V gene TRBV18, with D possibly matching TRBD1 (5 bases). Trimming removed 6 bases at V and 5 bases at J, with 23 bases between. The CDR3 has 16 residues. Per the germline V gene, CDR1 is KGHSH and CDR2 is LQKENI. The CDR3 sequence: CASSSQSHTIGDEQYF. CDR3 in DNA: TGTGCCAGCTCTTCCCAGTCGCACACAATAGGGGACGAGCAGTACTTC.

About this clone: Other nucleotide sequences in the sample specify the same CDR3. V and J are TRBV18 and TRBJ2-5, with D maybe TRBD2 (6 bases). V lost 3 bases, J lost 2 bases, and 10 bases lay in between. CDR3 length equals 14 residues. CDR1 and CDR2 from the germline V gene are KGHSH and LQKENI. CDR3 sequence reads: CASSPPGLQETQYF. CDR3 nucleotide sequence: TGTGCCAGCTCACCTCCGGGACTTCAAGAGACCCAGTACTTC. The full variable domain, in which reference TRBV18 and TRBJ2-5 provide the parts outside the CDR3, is NAGVMQNPRHLVRRRGQEARLRCSPMKGHSHVYWYRQLPEEGLKFMVYLQKENIIDESGMPKERFSAEFPKEGPSILRIQQVVRGDSAAYFCASSPPGLQETQYFGPGTRLLVL.

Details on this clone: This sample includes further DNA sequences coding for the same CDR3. The CDR3, as DNA: TGTGCCAGCAGTTTGGGTAGCAATCAGCCCCAGCATTTT. This encodes CASSLGSNQPQHF. This chain connects TRBV6-6 to TRBJ1-5; D gene unclear. The germline V gene has CDR1 MNHNY and CDR2 SVGAGI (reference sequence). The CDR3 is 13 residues long. Trimming stripped 4 bases from V and 0 bases from J, with 4 bases between.

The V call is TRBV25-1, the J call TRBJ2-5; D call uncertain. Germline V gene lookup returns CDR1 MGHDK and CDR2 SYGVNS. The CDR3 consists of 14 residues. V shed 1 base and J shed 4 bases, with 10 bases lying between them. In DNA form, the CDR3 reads TGTGCCAGCAGTGAATCTGGCCGGCGAGAGACCCAGTACTTC. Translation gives CASSESGRRETQYF.

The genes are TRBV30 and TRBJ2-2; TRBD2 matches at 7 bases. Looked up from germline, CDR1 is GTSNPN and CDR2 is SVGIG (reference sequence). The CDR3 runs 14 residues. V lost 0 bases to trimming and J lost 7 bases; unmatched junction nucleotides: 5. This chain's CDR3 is CAWSVLTGGGELFF. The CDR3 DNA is TGTGCCTGGAGTGTACTCACGGGAGGCGGGGAGCTGTTTTTT.

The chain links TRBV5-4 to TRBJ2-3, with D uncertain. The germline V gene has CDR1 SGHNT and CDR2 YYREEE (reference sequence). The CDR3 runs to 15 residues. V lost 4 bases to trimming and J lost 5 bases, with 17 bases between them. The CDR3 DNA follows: TGTGCCAGCAGCCCAACATCTAGGGTAGAAGATACGCAGTATTTT. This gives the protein CASSPTSRVEDTQYF. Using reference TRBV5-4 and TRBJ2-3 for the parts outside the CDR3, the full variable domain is ETGVTQSPTHLIKTRGQQVTLRCSSQSGHNTVSWYQQALGQGPQFIFQYYREEENGRGNFPPRFSGLQFPNYSSELNVNALELDDSALYLCASSPTSRVEDTQYFGPGTRLTVL.

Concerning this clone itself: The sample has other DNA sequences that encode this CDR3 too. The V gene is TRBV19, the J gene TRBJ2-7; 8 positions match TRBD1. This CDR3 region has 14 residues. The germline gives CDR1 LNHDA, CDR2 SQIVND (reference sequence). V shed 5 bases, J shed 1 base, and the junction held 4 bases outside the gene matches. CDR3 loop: CASSLGQGSYEQYF. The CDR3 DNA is TGTGCCAGTAGTCTTGGACAGGGTTCCTACGAGCAGTACTTC.

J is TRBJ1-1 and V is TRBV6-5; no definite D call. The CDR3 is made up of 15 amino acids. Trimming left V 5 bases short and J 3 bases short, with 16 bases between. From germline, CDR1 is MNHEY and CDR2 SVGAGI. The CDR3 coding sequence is TGTGCCAGCAGTCCTCTCCAACGAAGCCACACTGAAGCTTTCTTT. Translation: CASSPLQRSHTEAFF.

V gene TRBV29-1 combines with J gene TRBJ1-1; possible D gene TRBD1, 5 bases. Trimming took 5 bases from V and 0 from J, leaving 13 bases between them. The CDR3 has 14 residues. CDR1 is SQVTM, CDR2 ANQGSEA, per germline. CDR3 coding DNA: TGCAGCGTTTCCAGGGAGAGCCTGAACACTGAAGCTTTCTTT. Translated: CSVSRESLNTEAFF.

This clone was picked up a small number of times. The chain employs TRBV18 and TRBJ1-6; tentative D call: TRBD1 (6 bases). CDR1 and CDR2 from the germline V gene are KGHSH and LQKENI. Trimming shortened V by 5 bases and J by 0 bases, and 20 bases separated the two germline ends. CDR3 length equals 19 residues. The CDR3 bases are TGTGCCAGCTCAACGACCCTTACAGGGAAGAGCTCCTATAATTCACCCCTCCACTTT. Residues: CASSTTLTGKSSYNSPLHF.

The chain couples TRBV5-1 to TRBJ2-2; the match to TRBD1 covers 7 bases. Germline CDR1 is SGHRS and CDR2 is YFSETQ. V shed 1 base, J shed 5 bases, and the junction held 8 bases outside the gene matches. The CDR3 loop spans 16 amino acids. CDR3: CASSLSTGALTGELFF. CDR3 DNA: TGCGCCAGCAGCTTGAGTACAGGGGCGTTGACCGGGGAGCTGTTTTTT.

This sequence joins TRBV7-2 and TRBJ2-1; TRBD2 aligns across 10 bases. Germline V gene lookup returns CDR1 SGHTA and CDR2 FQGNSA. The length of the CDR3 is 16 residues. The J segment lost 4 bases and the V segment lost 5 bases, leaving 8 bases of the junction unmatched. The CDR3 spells CASSPPGLARYNEQFF. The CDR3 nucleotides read TGTGCCAGCAGCCCACCGGGACTAGCGAGATACAATGAGCAGTTCTTC.

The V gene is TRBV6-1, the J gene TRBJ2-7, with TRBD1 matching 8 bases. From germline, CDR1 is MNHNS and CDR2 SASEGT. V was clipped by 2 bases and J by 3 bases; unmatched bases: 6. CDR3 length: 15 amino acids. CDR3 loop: CASSEISGQGYEQYF. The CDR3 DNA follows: TGTGCCAGCAGTGAAATTTCAGGACAGGGCTACGAGCAGTACTTC.

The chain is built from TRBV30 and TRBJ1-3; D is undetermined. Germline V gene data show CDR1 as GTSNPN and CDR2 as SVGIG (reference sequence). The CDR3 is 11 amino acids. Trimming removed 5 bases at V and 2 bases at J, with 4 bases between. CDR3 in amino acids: CAWLPGNTIYF. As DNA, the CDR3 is TGTGCCTGGTTACCTGGAAACACCATATATTTT.

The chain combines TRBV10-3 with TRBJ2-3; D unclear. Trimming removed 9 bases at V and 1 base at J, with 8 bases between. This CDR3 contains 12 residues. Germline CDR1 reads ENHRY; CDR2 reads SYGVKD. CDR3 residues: CAMGPRTDTQYF. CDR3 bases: TGTGCCATGGGCCCTCGCACAGATACGCAGTATTTT.

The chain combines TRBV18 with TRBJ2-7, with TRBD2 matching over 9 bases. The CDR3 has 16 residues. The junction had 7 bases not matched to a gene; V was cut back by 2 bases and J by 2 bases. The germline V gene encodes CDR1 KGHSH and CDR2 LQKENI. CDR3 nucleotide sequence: TGTGCCAGCTCACCAAGGTTGCTAGCGGGAACCTACGAGCAGTACTTC. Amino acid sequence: CASSPRLLAGTYEQYF.

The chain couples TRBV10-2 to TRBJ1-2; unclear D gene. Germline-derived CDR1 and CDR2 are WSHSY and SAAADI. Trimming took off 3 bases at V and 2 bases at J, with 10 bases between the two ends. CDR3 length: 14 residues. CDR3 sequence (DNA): TGCGCCAGCAGTGACCCGGGTTTAAACTATGGCTACACCTTC. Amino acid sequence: CASSDPGLNYGYTF.

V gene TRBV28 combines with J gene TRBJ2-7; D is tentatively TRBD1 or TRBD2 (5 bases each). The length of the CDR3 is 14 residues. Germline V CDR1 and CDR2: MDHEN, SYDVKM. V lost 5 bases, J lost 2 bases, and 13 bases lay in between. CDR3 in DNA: TGTGCCAGCAGTCCACCGGGACCTCCCTACGAGCAGTACTTC. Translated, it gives CASSPPGPPYEQYF.

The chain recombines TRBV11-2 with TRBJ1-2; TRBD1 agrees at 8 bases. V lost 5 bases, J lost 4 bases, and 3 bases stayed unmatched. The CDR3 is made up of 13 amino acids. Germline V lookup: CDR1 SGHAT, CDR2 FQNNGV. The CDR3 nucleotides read TGTGCCAGCAGCAAAACAGGGGGCTATGGCTACACCTTC. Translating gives CASSKTGGYGYTF.

CDR3 residues: CASSWDGTNQPQHF. The CDR3 nucleotides read TGCGCCAGCAGTTGGGACGGCACCAATCAGCCCCAGCATTTT. The genes are TRBV10-2 and TRBJ1-5; D might be TRBD1 (5 bases). This CDR3 comprises 14 residues. Trimming pared 5 bases from V and 3 bases from J, leaving 11 bases between. Looked up from germline, CDR1 is WSHSY and CDR2 is SAAADI.

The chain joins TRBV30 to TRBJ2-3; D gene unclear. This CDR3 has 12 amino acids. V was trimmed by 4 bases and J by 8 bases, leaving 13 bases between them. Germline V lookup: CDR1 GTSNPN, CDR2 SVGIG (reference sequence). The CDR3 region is CAWNEVPRTQYF. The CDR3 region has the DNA TGTGCCTGGAACGAGGTCCCCCGTACGCAGTATTTT.

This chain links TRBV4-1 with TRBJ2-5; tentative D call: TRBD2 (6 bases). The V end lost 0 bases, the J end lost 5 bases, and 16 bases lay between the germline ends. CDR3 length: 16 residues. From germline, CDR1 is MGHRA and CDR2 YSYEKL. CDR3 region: CASSQDQSGEEETQYF. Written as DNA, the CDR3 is TGCGCCAGCAGCCAAGATCAGTCGGGGGAGGAGGAGACCCAGTACTTC.

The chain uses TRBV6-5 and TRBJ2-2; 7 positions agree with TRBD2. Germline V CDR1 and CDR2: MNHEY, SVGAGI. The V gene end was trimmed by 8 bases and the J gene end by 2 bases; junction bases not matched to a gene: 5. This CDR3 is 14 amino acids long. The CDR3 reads CASRRDYNTGELFF. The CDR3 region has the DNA TGTGCCAGCCGACGGGACTATAACACCGGGGAGCTGTTTTTT.

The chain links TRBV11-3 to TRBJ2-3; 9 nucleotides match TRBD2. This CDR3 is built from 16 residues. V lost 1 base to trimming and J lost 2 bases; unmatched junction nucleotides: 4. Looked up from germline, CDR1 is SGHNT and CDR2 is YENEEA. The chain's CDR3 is CASSLGASGITDTQYF. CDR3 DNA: TGTGCCAGCAGCTTAGGGGCTAGCGGGATCACAGATACGCAGTATTTT.

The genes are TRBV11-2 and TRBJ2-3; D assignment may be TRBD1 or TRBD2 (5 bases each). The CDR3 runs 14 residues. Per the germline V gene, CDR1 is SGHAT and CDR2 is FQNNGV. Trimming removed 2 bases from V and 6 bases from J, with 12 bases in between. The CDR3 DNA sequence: TGTGCCAGCAGCTTATCTGGGACCCGGGATACGCAGTATTTT. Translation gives CASSLSGTRDTQYF.